The 2 T cell receptor beta chains presented below share a single source sample, sequenced in a study of T cells in Graves' hyperthyroidism and ophthalmopathy. Authors of the study amplified TCR beta CDR3 regions from RNA transcripts. Initially, a first-round RT-PCR of the TCR CDR3 employed the HTBI primer set. TCRdb re-derived calls from the multiplex PCR reads in MiXCR, one entry per CDR3 protein. The profile shows fewer than 400,000 distinct CDR3 sequences, around 16% of them singletons. Sequencing used blood. Receptors were obtained from a man aged 25 to 40 with Graves' hyperthyroidism.

This clonotype was seen more than once but under ten times. The genes are TRBV7-6 and TRBJ2-5; 7 positions match TRBD2. CDR1 is SGHVS, CDR2 FNYEAQ, per germline. This CDR3 comprises 15 residues. Unmatched junction bases numbered 10, after V lost 5 bases and J lost 4 bases. The CDR3 protein is CASSLGRWEGETQYF. As DNA, the CDR3 is TGTGCCAGCAGCCTAGGCCGCTGGGAGGGAGAGACCCAGTACTTC.

This chain joins TRBV27 and TRBJ1-2, with D possibly being TRBD1 (5 bases). This CDR3 region has 12 residues. The V gene's germline CDR1 is MNHEY and CDR2 SMNVEV (reference sequence). V shed 6 bases and J shed 8 bases, with 13 bases lying between them. CDR3 nucleotides: TGTGCCAGCAGGACGACCGAGGGGGGCTACACCTTC. As protein: CASRTTEGGYTF.